This paragraph reports one T cell receptor (beta chain). Germline CDR1 is KGHDR and CDR2 is SFDVKD. This CDR3 comprises 15 residues. V was pared by 3 bases and J by 6 bases, with 14 bases between. The sample belongs to a study of blood T cell repertoires in COVID-19. Repertoires were generated with immunoSEQ multiplex PCR, while TCRdb's copy carries only in-frame clones and drops some. The table lists 250,000 or so clones, 70% to 85% of them singletons. The sequenced sample was peripheral blood. This TCR was recovered from a woman of 80 years or more with acute or convalescent COVID-19. The chain joins TRBV24-1 to TRBJ2-1; D unclear. CDR3 nucleotide sequence: TGTGCCACCAGTGATGGCCCTACTACATTCAATGAGCAGTTCTTC. This encodes CATSDGPTTFNEQFF.